This TCR beta chain was recovered during a study of T cell repertoires in cytomegalovirus infection. Study-level results: Based on cumulative public TCR beta family frequency, carriers of CMV plus the relevant HLA were identified.

This clonotype was seen ten or more times. The antigen is unknown. V gave up 7 bases and J gave up 1 base, with 10 bases separating them. Germline V gene data show CDR1 as MDHEN and CDR2 as SYDVKM. The CDR3 spans 13 residues. TCRdb redid the calling of the reads with MiXCR, one entry per CDR3 protein. The top ten hold around 20% of the sample, which has hundreds of thousands of distinct CDR3 sequences, roughly 28% seen once. Here the sequenced sample was cultured PBMCs, taken from culture after CMV antigen stimulation. This chain uses TRBV28 with TRBJ1-2; D remains ambiguous. The TCR comes from a human donor in good health (CMV status not recorded). Some clones in this sample may be carry-over from other donors' samples. The CDR3 sequence: CASTPDGNYGYTF. The CDR3 DNA follows: TGTGCCAGCACCCCCGATGGTAACTATGGCTACACCTTC.